The clone carrying this T cell receptor (beta chain) was observed a few times. The antigen is not known. In TCRdb, the reads were re-called with MiXCR into one record per CDR3 protein. The table lists around 740,000 distinct CDR3 sequences, roughly 36% of them singletons. The data originate from a study of T cell repertoires in cytomegalovirus infection. At the level of the study: CMV infection and matching HLA type were both indicated by public TCR beta signatures. Overall study findings and caveats: Individuals carrying CMV plus the relevant HLA were identified by cumulative frequency of public TCR beta families. Dominating the ex vivo response were HLA-C-restricted CMV-specific TCR beta clonotypes.

Germline trimming cut 4 bases from V and 1 base from J; bases unmatched to any gene: 5. CDR3 length: 15 amino acids. Germline lookup yields CDR1 SEHNR and CDR2 FQNEAQ (reference sequence). The receptor's source is a human donor in good health (CMV status not recorded). Some clones in this sample may be carry-over from other donors' samples. Sequenced: PBMCs. The gene calls are TRBV7-9 and TRBJ2-5, with 8 bases identical to TRBD2. In DNA, the CDR3 is TGTGCCAGCAGCTCCGGGAGGGTATCCCAAGAGACCCAGTACTTC. Its translation is CASSSGRVSQETQYF.